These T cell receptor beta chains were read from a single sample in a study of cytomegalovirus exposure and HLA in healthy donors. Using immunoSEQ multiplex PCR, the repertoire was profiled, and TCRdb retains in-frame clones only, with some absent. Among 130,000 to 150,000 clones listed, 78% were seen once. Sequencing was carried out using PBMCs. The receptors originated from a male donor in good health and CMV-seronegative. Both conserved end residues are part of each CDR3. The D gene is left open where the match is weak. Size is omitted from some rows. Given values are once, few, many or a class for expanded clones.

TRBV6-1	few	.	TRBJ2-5	TGTGCCAGCAGTGAAGCCCCACAAGAGACCCAGTACTTC	CASSEAPQETQYF
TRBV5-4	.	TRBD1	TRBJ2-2	TGTGCCAGCACTCGAGACAGGGGGACCGGGGAGCTGTTTTTT	CASTRDRGTGELFF
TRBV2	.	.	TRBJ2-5	TGTGCCAGCAGTGAAGAAACAGGTCCGGAGACCCAGTACTTC	CASSEETGPETQYF
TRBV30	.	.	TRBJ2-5	TGTGCCTGGAGTTCCAGAGAGACCCAGTACTTC	CAWSSRETQYF
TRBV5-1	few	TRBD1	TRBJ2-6	TGCGCCAGCAGCCAGGACAGGGGAGTGGGTGGGGCCAACGTCCTGACTTTC	CASSQDRGVGGANVLTF
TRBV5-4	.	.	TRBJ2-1	TGTGCCAGCAGCTTGGAGAGAGGCGGGATAAGCTCCTACAATGAGCAGTTCTTC	CASSLERGGISSYNEQFF
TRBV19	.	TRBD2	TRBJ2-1	TGTGCCAGTAGCCGAGGACTAGCGGGAGGGGCTGAGCAGTTCTTC	CASSRGLAGGAEQFF
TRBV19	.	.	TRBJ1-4	TGTGCCAGTAGTATACAGGGAACCCCAACTAATGAAAAACTGTTTTTT	CASSIQGTPTNEKLFF
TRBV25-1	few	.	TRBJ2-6	TGTGCCAGCAGTGTTGCAGGGGCTGGGGCCAACGTCCTGACTTTC	CASSVAGAGANVLTF
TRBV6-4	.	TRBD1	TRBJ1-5	TGTGCCAGCAGTGACTCGACAGGGGGCAATCAGCCCCAGCATTTT	CASSDSTGGNQPQHF
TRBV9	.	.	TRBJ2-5	TGTGCCAGCAGCCCTAGTCCAACTATACAAGAGACCCAGTACTTC	CASSPSPTIQETQYF